This T cell receptor (beta chain) came from a study of blood T cell repertoires in COVID-19. TCRdb keeps only in-frame clones here, not all; method: immunoSEQ multiplex PCR. This table holds over 150,000 clones, 70% to 90% found once. V lost 7 bases to trimming and J lost 4 bases, with 14 bases between them. The CDR3 is made up of 14 amino acids. CDR1 and CDR2 (germline): SNHLY, FYNNEI. The clonotype originates from a man in his forties with acute or convalescent COVID-19. J is TRBJ1-5 and V is TRBV2; TRBD1 might be the D (6 bases). Sequencing was done on a sample of peripheral blood. CDR3 protein: CASNSGQSNQPQHF. In nucleotides, the CDR3 is TGTGCCAGCAACTCGGGACAATCTAATCAGCCCCAGCATTTT.